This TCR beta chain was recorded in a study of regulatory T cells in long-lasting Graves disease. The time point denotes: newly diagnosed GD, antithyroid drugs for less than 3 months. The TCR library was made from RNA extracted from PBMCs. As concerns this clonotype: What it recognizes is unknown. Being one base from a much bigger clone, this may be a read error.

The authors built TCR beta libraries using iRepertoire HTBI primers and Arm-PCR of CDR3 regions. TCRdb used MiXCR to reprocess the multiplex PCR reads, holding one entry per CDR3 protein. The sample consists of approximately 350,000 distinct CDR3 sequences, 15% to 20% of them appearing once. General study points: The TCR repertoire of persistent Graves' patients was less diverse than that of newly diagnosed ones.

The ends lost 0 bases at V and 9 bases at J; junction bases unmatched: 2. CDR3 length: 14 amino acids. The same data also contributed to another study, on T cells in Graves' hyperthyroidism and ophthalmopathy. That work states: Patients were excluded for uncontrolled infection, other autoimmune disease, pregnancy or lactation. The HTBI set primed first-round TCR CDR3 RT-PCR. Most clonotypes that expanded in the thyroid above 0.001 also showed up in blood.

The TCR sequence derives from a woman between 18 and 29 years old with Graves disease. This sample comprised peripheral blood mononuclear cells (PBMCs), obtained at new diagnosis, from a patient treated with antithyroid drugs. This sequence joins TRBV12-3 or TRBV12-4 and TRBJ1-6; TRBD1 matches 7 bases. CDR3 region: CASSLAGQSSPLHF. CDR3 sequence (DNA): TGTGCCAGCAGTTTAGCGGGACAGTCTTCACCCCTCCACTTT.